A single sample is the source of the 19 T cell receptor beta chains below, sequenced in a study of response to subunit inactivated influenza vaccine. TCRdb processed the RT-PCR reads anew with MiXCR; each CDR3 protein has one entry. The sample includes about 160,000 distinct CDR3 sequences, roughly a tenth of them seen just once. The input for sequencing was non-naive T cells sorted from PBMCs, taken roughly 47 days after vaccination. The origin of the receptors is a man between 50 and 59 years old who received an inactivated influenza vaccine.

This clonotype was observed a handful of times. The V gene is TRBV7-8, the J gene TRBJ2-2; 8 positions match TRBD1. CDR3 length: 16 residues. J was trimmed by 1 base and V by 2 bases; bases with no gene match: 3. Germline V gives CDR1 SGHVS, CDR2 FQNEAQ. The CDR3 DNA follows: TGTGCCAGCAGCTTACCCACAGGGGGGAACACCGGGGAGCTGTTTTTT. Protein product: CASSLPTGGNTGELFF. Variable domain in full (rest from reference TRBV7-8 and TRBJ2-2): GAGVSQSPRYKVAKRGQDVALRCDPISGHVSLFWYQQALGQGPEFLTYFQNEAQLDKSGLPSDRFFAERPEGSVSTLKIQRTQQEDSAVYLCASSLPTGGNTGELFFGEGSRLTVL.

This clonotype has only a few counts. V usage is TRBV6-2 or TRBV6-3 and J usage is TRBJ2-3, with D possibly TRBD2 on 6 matching bases. Trimming pared 5 bases from V and 2 bases from J, leaving 11 bases between. The length of the CDR3 is 14 residues. Germline lookup yields CDR1 MNHEY and CDR2 SVGEGT. Written as DNA, the CDR3 is TGTGCCAGCAGTATTCGGCGGGACACAGATACGCAGTATTTT. It codes for CASSIRRDTDTQYF.

This clonotype was detected only a few times. V and J are TRBV6-5 and TRBJ2-3; TRBD2 aligns across 8 bases. This CDR3 spans 15 amino acids. The J segment lost 2 bases and the V segment lost 2 bases, leaving 3 bases of the junction unmatched. The germline V gene has CDR1 MNHEY and CDR2 SVGAGI. The CDR3 spells CASSYAGGNTDTQYF. The CDR3 DNA reads TGTGCCAGCAGTTACGCGGGAGGCAACACAGATACGCAGTATTTT.

This clonotype came up many times. This chain links TRBV7-2 with TRBJ1-5, with D possibly matching TRBD1 (5 bases). The CDR3 has 13 residues. V lost 5 bases, J lost 4 bases, and 9 bases lay in between. CDR1 and CDR2 from the germline V gene are SGHTA and FQGNSA. The CDR3 DNA follows: TGTGCCAGCAGCCCGGAGGGGAATCAGCCCCAGCATTTT. Encoded protein: CASSPEGNQPQHF.

This clonotype was observed a handful of times. J is TRBJ2-7 and V is TRBV5-4; D unresolved. Trimming removed 4 bases at V and 3 bases at J, with 8 bases between. CDR3 length equals 12 residues. From germline, CDR1 is SGHNT and CDR2 YYREEE (reference sequence). In DNA, the CDR3 is TGTGCCAGCAGCGCGGATTACTACGAGCAGTACTTC. Protein product: CASSADYYEQYF.

This clonotype turned up a few times. The chain uses TRBV20-1 and TRBJ1-1; 8 nucleotides agree with TRBD1. V was pared by 5 bases and J by 5 bases, with 4 bases of the junction left unmatched. The CDR3 is 12 amino acids. Germline V CDR1 and CDR2: DFQATT, SNEGSKA (reference sequence). The CDR3 loop reads CSAGQGMTEAFF. The CDR3 region has the DNA TGCAGTGCTGGACAGGGTATGACTGAAGCTTTCTTT.

This clonotype has a count of ten or more. This chain's CDR3 is CASSQSLGQGKYNEQFF. CDR3 nucleotides: TGTGCCAGCAGCCAAAGCTTGGGACAGGGAAAATACAATGAGCAGTTCTTC. The chain employs TRBV7-9 and TRBJ2-1; 9 bases map to TRBD1. CDR3 length: 17 residues. CDR1 is SEHNR and CDR2 is FQNEAQ in the germline V gene (reference sequence). The V and J ends lost 5 bases and 4 bases, in that order; junction bases with no gene match: 12.

This clonotype counts as medium-sized (0.01 to 0.1%). The genes are TRBV2 and TRBJ2-1, with D maybe TRBD1 (5 bases). The CDR3 length is 15 residues. V lost 1 base to trimming and J lost 3 bases, with 10 bases between them. Germline V gene lookup returns CDR1 SNHLY and CDR2 FYNNEI. The CDR3 sequence is CASSEEVQVYNEQFF. The CDR3 region has the DNA TGTGCCAGCAGTGAAGAGGTACAGGTCTACAATGAGCAGTTCTTC. Drawing the rest from reference TRBV2 and TRBJ2-1, the complete variable domain is EPEVTQTPSHQVTQMGQEVILRCVPISNHLYFYWYRQILGQKVEFLVSFYNNEISEKSEIFDDQFSVERPDGSNFTLKIRSTKLEDSAMYFCASSEEVQVYNEQFFGPGTRLTVL.

The V call is TRBV28, the J call TRBJ2-7; D tentatively fits TRBD1 or TRBD2 (5 bases each). CDR1 and CDR2 from the germline V gene are MDHEN and SYDVKM. The CDR3 spans 18 residues. The V gene lost 6 bases and the J gene lost 0 bases, with 24 bases spanning the gap. The CDR3 sequence is CASSPTPWGTTISYEQYF. CDR3 DNA sequence: TGTGCCAGCAGCCCAACGCCATGGGGGACCACCATCTCCTACGAGCAGTACTTC.

This clonotype was found a few times. V usage is TRBV27 and J usage is TRBJ2-7, with no clear D. Germline lookup yields CDR1 MNHEY and CDR2 SMNVEV (reference sequence). The V and J ends lost 0 bases and 2 bases respectively, with 8 bases between them. The CDR3 is 14 amino acids. CDR3 sequence: CASSLSGVTYEQYF. The CDR3 nucleotides read TGTGCCAGCAGTTTATCCGGCGTTACCTACGAGCAGTACTTC.

The chain has TRBV5-6 and TRBJ2-1; the D gene could be TRBD1 or TRBD2 (5 bases each). Trimming removed 3 bases at V and 8 bases at J, with 12 bases between. The CDR3 has 13 residues. Germline loops: CDR1 SGHDT, CDR2 YYEEEE. The CDR3 nucleotides are TGTGCCAGCAGCTGGGACCTGGTGGATGAGCAGTTCTTC. As protein: CASSWDLVDEQFF.

This chain joins TRBV3-1 and TRBJ2-3; D could derive from TRBD1 or TRBD2 (5 bases each). V dropped 5 bases and J dropped 3 bases, with 15 bases sitting between them. Germline CDR1 and CDR2: LGHDT and YNNKEL (reference sequence). This CDR3 has 15 residues. The CDR3 DNA reads as TGTGCCAGCAGCAAGGACCCAGAGGGGACAGATACGCAGTATTTT. As protein: CASSKDPEGTDTQYF.

This clonotype was picked up many times. The rearrangement joins TRBV5-1 to TRBJ2-1; 12 bases agree with TRBD2. This CDR3 has 15 amino acids. J lost 8 bases, V lost 5 bases, and 8 bases had no gene match. Germline loops: CDR1 SGHRS, CDR2 YFSETQ. The CDR3 nucleotides read TGCGCCAGCAGACCTACTAGCGGGGGGCGGGATGAGCAGTTCTTC. It encodes CASRPTSGGRDEQFF.

This clonotype was counted only a few times. The J gene is TRBJ2-7, the V gene TRBV30; 9 bases match TRBD1. V was clipped by 5 bases and J by 1 base; unmatched bases: 3. The CDR3 runs 13 residues. CDR1 is GTSNPN and CDR2 is SVGIG in the germline V gene (reference sequence). CDR3 DNA: TGTGCCTGGGGACAGGGGATGTCCTACGAGCAGTACTTC. Its translation is CAWGQGMSYEQYF.

This chain uses TRBV7-9 with TRBJ2-2; 11 positions agree with TRBD2. The CDR3 runs 15 residues. Trimming took 2 bases from V and 9 from J; bases not matched to a gene: 5. The germline V gene encodes CDR1 SEHNR and CDR2 FQNEAQ (reference sequence). CDR3 residues: CASSLTSGSERELFF. The CDR3 DNA reads TGTGCCAGCAGCTTAACTAGCGGGAGTGAAAGGGAGCTGTTTTTT.

The sample holds many counts of this clonotype. The chain recombines TRBV12-3 or TRBV12-4 with TRBJ1-2; TRBD1 might be the D (5 bases). The CDR3 covers 14 residues. Trimming took off 4 bases at V and 6 bases at J, with 15 bases between the two ends. CDR3 sequence (DNA): TGTGCCAGCAGTTCCCGGGGGGGTGTCGATGGCTACACCTTC. Its protein is CASSSRGGVDGYTF.

This clonotype was detected once. A much larger clone lies one base from this, so it may be a read error. The rearrangement links TRBV20-1 to TRBJ1-5; 7 bases are shared with TRBD1. Germline assignment: CDR1 DFQATT and CDR2 SNEGSKA (reference sequence). The CDR3 length is 15 residues. After removal of 4 bases from V and 2 bases from J, the junction contained 8 bases not matched to a gene. The CDR3 bases are TGCAGTGCTACCAGACAGGGAGGGTGCAATCAGCCCCAGCATTTT. As protein: CSATRQGGCNQPQHF.

This clonotype came up many times. The V call is TRBV28, the J call TRBJ2-2, with TRBD2 matching over 8 bases. The germline V gene has CDR1 MDHEN and CDR2 SYDVKM. The V gene end was trimmed by 7 bases and the J gene end by 5 bases; junction bases not matched to a gene: 9. The CDR3 totals 15 residues. CDR3 coding DNA: TGTGCCAGCACCGGGGGGGGCAGGGGAACCGGGGAGCTGTTTTTT. It translates to CASTGGGRGTGELFF.

This clonotype was detected only a few times. The J gene is TRBJ1-2, the V gene TRBV28; weak D call: TRBD1 (6 bases). Germline CDR1 is MDHEN and CDR2 is SYDVKM. This CDR3 contains 17 residues. The V end was cut by 3 bases, the J end by 8 bases, with 25 bases between. The CDR3 DNA is TGTGCCAGCAGTTTGTATGGGGGGGGCAGGGGCTTAGGAGGCTACACCTTC. It codes for CASSLYGGGRGLGGYTF.